The 23 T cell receptor beta chains below come from one sample, sequenced in a study of cytomegalovirus exposure and HLA in healthy donors. Researchers ran the PCR with 60 Vbeta and 13 Jbeta primers. Assay used: immunoSEQ multiplex PCR; TCRdb lists only in-frame clones, some missing. The sample shows 150,000 to 200,000 clones, 84% of them seen only once. The specimen was PBMCs. Receptor source: a boy aged 2 to 9 in good health and CMV-seronegative.

This clone was detected a few times. The chain joins TRBV5-4 to TRBJ2-7, with 7 bases that match TRBD2. This CDR3 is 14 amino acids long. Unmatched junction bases numbered 2, after V lost 0 bases and J lost 2 bases. Germline values: CDR1 SGHNT, CDR2 YYREEE (reference sequence). The CDR3 loop reads CASSLGLATYEQYF. CDR3 in DNA: TGTGCCAGCAGCTTGGGACTAGCAACCTACGAGCAGTACTTC.

The chain couples TRBV11-2 to TRBJ2-7; 7 bases match TRBD1. Losses at the gene ends were 5 bases for V and 3 bases for J; bases not matched to a gene: 19. The length of the CDR3 is 18 residues. Germline CDR1 and CDR2: SGHAT and FQNNGV. For the CDR3, the DNA is TGTGCCAGCAGCCAATATGGACTGGGACAGTTATCCGACTACGAGCAGTACTTC. This encodes CASSQYGLGQLSDYEQYF.

The rearrangement uses TRBV4-1 and TRBJ1-2, with 7 nucleotides matching TRBD1. The germline CDR1 and CDR2 sequences are MGHRA and YSYEKL. The CDR3 spans 16 residues. Germline trimming cut 5 bases from V and 6 bases from J; bases unmatched to any gene: 15. Here the CDR3 DNA reads TGCGCCAGCAGCTTCCTTGGGGGAAAGGGGGCACATGGCTACACCTTC. Its translation is CASSFLGGKGAHGYTF.

The chain recombines TRBV19 with TRBJ2-1; no clear D gene. Trimming removed 4 bases at V and 5 bases at J, with 15 bases between. The germline V gene encodes CDR1 LNHDA and CDR2 SQIVND (reference sequence). The CDR3 covers 15 residues. The CDR3 is CASSSLQFTDNEQFF. In DNA form, the CDR3 reads TGTGCCAGTAGTAGCCTACAATTCACAGACAATGAGCAGTTCTTC.

This clone was detected only a few times. The V gene is TRBV4-1, the J gene TRBJ1-5, with a weak D call TRBD1 (6 bases). Trimming removed 3 bases from V and 4 bases from J, with 13 bases in between. Germline V gene sequence: CDR1 MGHRA, CDR2 YSYEKL. This CDR3 has 15 residues. The CDR3 nucleotides are TGCGCCAGCAGCCACCCCGGGACATCAAATCAGCCCCAGCATTTT. Protein sequence: CASSHPGTSNQPQHF.

The CDR3 DNA reads as TGTGCCGCAAGGGGAGGTGGCTACACCTTC. Protein product: CAARGGGYTF. The V call is TRBV6-1, the J call TRBJ1-2; D perhaps matches TRBD1 (5 bases). The germline gives CDR1 MNHNS, CDR2 SASEGT. The CDR3 spans 10 residues. V lost 11 bases and J 7 bases, leaving 11 bases between the germline ends.

The rearrangement joins TRBV5-1 to TRBJ1-2; D ambiguous. Germline CDR1 is SGHRS and CDR2 is YFSETQ. The CDR3 sequence is 15 residues long. Trimming took off 0 bases at V and 5 bases at J, with 14 bases between the two ends. The CDR3 sequence: CASSLAGAVLYGYTF. DNA for the CDR3: TGCGCCAGCAGCTTGGCCGGAGCAGTGTTGTATGGCTACACCTTC.

The chain uses TRBV27 and TRBJ2-1; possible D gene TRBD1, 6 bases. This CDR3 has 10 amino acids. CDR1 is MNHEY and CDR2 is SMNVEV in the germline V gene (reference sequence). V was shortened by 8 bases and J by 10 bases, with 9 bases between the two germline ends. The CDR3 reads CASGGSEQFF. In nucleotides, the CDR3 is TGTGCCAGCGGGGGCTCCGAGCAGTTCTTC.

The chain has TRBV5-4 and TRBJ2-1; 15 nucleotides match TRBD2. The V gene's germline CDR1 is SGHNT and CDR2 YYREEE (reference sequence). The V segment lost 1 base and the J segment 6 bases; nucleotides outside the gene matches: 5. This CDR3 has 17 residues. CDR3 nucleotide sequence: TGTGCCAGCAGCTTGTCAAGGACTAGCGGGAGGGGCAATGAGCAGTTCTTC. This translates into CASSLSRTSGRGNEQFF.

The V and J genes are TRBV19 and TRBJ1-1; the match to TRBD1 covers 8 bases. Germline CDR1 reads LNHDA; CDR2 reads SQIVND (reference sequence). V was pared by 6 bases and J by 4 bases, with 7 bases of the junction left unmatched. The CDR3 runs 14 residues. The CDR3 loop reads CASRSGGSGTEAFF. The DNA for the CDR3 is TGTGCCAGTAGATCAGGGGGCTCGGGCACTGAAGCTTTCTTT.

The chain employs TRBV9 and TRBJ2-1; D might be TRBD2 (6 bases). The CDR3 has 16 residues. Trimming took 0 bases from V and 0 from J, leaving 10 bases between them. The germline gives CDR1 SGDLS, CDR2 YYNGEE. In DNA form, the CDR3 reads TGTGCCAGCAGCGTAGAGACTAGTTCCTCCTACAATGAGCAGTTCTTC. Translation gives CASSVETSSSYNEQFF. Variable domain in full (rest from reference TRBV9 and TRBJ2-1): DSGVTQTPKHLITATGQRVTLRCSPRSGDLSVYWYQQSLDQGLQFLIQYYNGEERAKGNILERFSAQQFPDLHSELNLSSLELGDSALYFCASSVETSSSYNEQFFGPGTRLTVL.

The V gene is TRBV6-5, the J gene TRBJ2-1; D call uncertain. V lost 2 bases and J 0 bases, leaving 8 bases between the germline ends. The CDR3 runs to 15 residues. CDR1 is MNHEY, CDR2 SVGAGI, per germline. CDR3 nucleotides: TGTGCCAGCAGTTACGAGTCTAGCTCCTACAATGAGCAGTTCTTC. It encodes CASSYESSSYNEQFF.

The genes are TRBV19 and TRBJ1-1; a possible D gene is TRBD1 (6 bases). Trimming shortened V by 7 bases and J by 4 bases, and 10 bases separated the two germline ends. The germline V gene has CDR1 LNHDA and CDR2 SQIVND (reference sequence). CDR3 length: 12 amino acids. This chain's CDR3 is CASTQGITEAFF. The CDR3 DNA sequence: TGTGCCAGTACCCAGGGGATCACTGAAGCTTTCTTT.

The chain uses TRBV19 and TRBJ2-5, with 7 bases lining up with TRBD1. This CDR3 has 16 amino acids. J was trimmed by 5 bases and V by 4 bases; bases with no gene match: 13. Germline-derived CDR1 and CDR2 are LNHDA and SQIVND (reference sequence). The CDR3 nucleotides read TGTGCCAGTAGTACGAATAGGGACAGTGGACGGGAGACCCAGTACTTC. Residues: CASSTNRDSGRETQYF.

The rearrangement links TRBV10-3 to TRBJ2-1, with 16 bases matching TRBD2. Germline CDR1 reads ENHRY; CDR2 reads SYGVKD. The CDR3 loop spans 14 amino acids. V lost 9 bases to trimming and J lost 6 bases; unmatched junction nucleotides: 2. The CDR3 protein is CAMGTSGRANEQFF. The CDR3 bases are TGTGCCATGGGGACTAGCGGGAGGGCCAATGAGCAGTTCTTC.

The chain employs TRBV10-1 and TRBJ2-1; TRBD2 matches at 7 bases. This CDR3 spans 14 amino acids. The V segment lost 2 bases and the J segment 6 bases; nucleotides outside the gene matches: 4. CDR1 is WNHNN and CDR2 is SYGVQD in the germline V gene (reference sequence). The CDR3 DNA is TGCGCCAGCAGTGAGGGCGGGAGCACCAATGAGCAGTTCTTC. Translation: CASSEGGSTNEQFF.

The V and J genes are TRBV27 and TRBJ2-7; 8 nucleotides agree with TRBD1. The V gene's germline CDR1 is MNHEY and CDR2 SMNVEV (reference sequence). With V trimmed by 4 bases and J by 7 bases, 6 bases remained unmatched. The length of the CDR3 is 13 residues. CDR3 DNA: TGTGCCAGCAGTTCAGGGGGCCAGGGGGAGCAGTACTTC. It encodes CASSSGGQGEQYF.

This chain uses TRBV27 with TRBJ2-1; D perhaps matches TRBD2 (5 bases). V lost 6 bases and J 5 bases, leaving 11 bases between the germline ends. Germline V gene sequence: CDR1 MNHEY, CDR2 SMNVEV (reference sequence). There are 13 residues in the CDR3. The DNA of the CDR3 is TGTGCCAGCAGGGGGAGCCTTAACAATGAGCAGTTCTTC. Translated: CASRGSLNNEQFF.

The chain couples TRBV11-2 to TRBJ1-5; D uncertain. Looked up from germline, CDR1 is SGHAT and CDR2 is FQNNGV. The CDR3 covers 13 residues. Trimming removed 1 base at V and 6 bases at J, with 7 bases between. The CDR3 here is CASSLGDSQPQHF. The CDR3 coding sequence is TGTGCCAGCAGCTTAGGCGATAGTCAGCCCCAGCATTTT.

For the CDR3, the DNA is TGCGCCAGCATCAAGGGGCCGGAGAACACTGAAGCTTTCTTT. It translates to CASIKGPENTEAFF. This chain links TRBV5-1 with TRBJ1-1; possible D gene TRBD1, 5 bases. Trimming stripped 6 bases from V and 1 base from J, with 13 bases between. The CDR3 consists of 14 residues. Germline CDR1 reads SGHRS; CDR2 reads YFSETQ.

This chain joins TRBV27 and TRBJ2-7, with 11 bases lining up with TRBD2. Germline values: CDR1 MNHEY, CDR2 SMNVEV (reference sequence). Germline trimming cut 6 bases from V and 3 bases from J; bases unmatched to any gene: 4. The CDR3 runs 14 residues. The DNA for the CDR3 is TGTGCCAGCAGCCCGGGACTAGCGGTCTACGAGCAGTACTTC. Encoded protein: CASSPGLAVYEQYF.

The V and J genes are TRBV7-2 and TRBJ2-7; TRBD1 matches at 10 bases. The CDR3 length is 14 residues. The trim removed 5 bases at V and 3 bases at J, leaving 4 bases unmatched. CDR1 SGHTA and CDR2 FQGNSA come from the germline V gene. In nucleotides, the CDR3 is TGTGCCAGCAGCCCAGGACAGGGGGGCTACGAGCAGTACTTC. Its protein product is CASSPGQGGYEQYF.

This chain links TRBV10-1 with TRBJ2-1; 14 bases are a match to TRBD2. This CDR3 spans 15 amino acids. V was clipped by 5 bases and J by 7 bases; unmatched bases: 4. Per germline, CDR1 WNHNN and CDR2 SYGVQD (reference sequence). The CDR3 protein is CASSWGLAGENEQFF. DNA of the CDR3: TGCGCCAGCAGTTGGGGACTAGCGGGAGAAAATGAGCAGTTCTTC.